This TCR beta chain was observed in a study of Graves' ophthalmopathy and Graves' hyperthyroidism. Study-level results: The majority of expanded thyroid clonotypes above 0.001 frequency also occurred in blood.

As to this clonotype: Antigen specificity is unknown.

Each donor who had ophthalmopathy showed moderate-to-severe activity, a CAS of ≥3, a NOSPECS of ≥4, and a duration under 3 months. Amplification of the TCR beta CDR3 regions used RNA transcripts (as template). First-round RT-PCR relied on HTBI primers, and a second-round multiplex PCR came next. TCRdb re-analysed the multiplex PCR reads in MiXCR, keeping a single row per CDR3 protein. The table has more than 150,000 distinct CDR3 sequences, more than 30% seen once. The CDR3 covers 15 residues. CDR1 and CDR2 from the germline V gene are SGHAT and FQDESV (reference sequence). V dropped 6 bases and J dropped 7 bases, with 22 bases sitting between them.

Sequenced material: peripheral blood. The chain carries TRBV11-1 and TRBJ2-7; D is ambiguous. The receptor comes from a woman in her thirties or forties with Graves' ophthalmopathy. CDR3 sequence: CASSLPGPGLGEQYF. In DNA form, the CDR3 reads TGTGCCAGCAGTTTACCGGGCCCCGGTTTGGGAGAGCAGTACTTC.